The 18 T cell receptor beta chains reported below all come from one sample, sequenced in a study of shared T cell receptors in the human thymus (dated by TCRdb to the early 2020s). The protocol used for the library was the immunoSEQ multiplex PCR assay. TCRdb provides this immuneACCESS table in a form limited to in-frame rearrangements. Some clones are lacking; in checked studies, under half of them reflect an unresolved V gene, and why the rest are absent is not known. This sample holds about 660,000 clones; 70% to 90% were observed only once. Roughly 0.0089% of the sample belongs to the ten largest clones. These data were also filed under a second study, of human thymus T cells.

The sequenced sample was thymocytes. All receptors come from a boy under two years old with a congenital heart defect. Donor details come from another sample of the same person, matched by shared clones.

The rearrangement joins TRBV7-9 to TRBJ1-1; D might be TRBD1 (5 bases). The CDR3 runs 15 residues. CDR1 is SEHNR and CDR2 is FQNEAQ in the germline V gene (reference sequence). V gave up 4 bases and J gave up 7 bases, with 19 bases separating them. The CDR3 bases are TGTGCCAGCAGCTCCGGGAGGGGACCTCCGCTTGAAGCTTTCTTT. It specifies CASSSGRGPPLEAFF.

The chain carries TRBV28 and TRBJ2-2; TRBD1 matches at 7 bases. With V trimmed by 5 bases and J by 6 bases, 12 bases remained unmatched. The V gene's germline CDR1 is MDHEN and CDR2 SYDVKM. The CDR3 extends over 16 amino acids. The chain's CDR3 is CASSHDRVGTAGELFF. CDR3 nucleotide sequence: TGTGCCAGCAGTCACGACAGGGTTGGGACAGCCGGGGAGCTGTTTTTT.

The chain is built from TRBV5-1 and TRBJ1-2, with D hard to call. The CDR3 has 15 amino acids. Per germline, CDR1 SGHRS and CDR2 YFSETQ. V shed 0 bases and J shed 0 bases, with 9 bases lying between them. CDR3 coding DNA: TGCGCCAGCAGCTTGGTGGCAGGTACTAACTATGGCTACACCTTC. It yields the protein CASSLVAGTNYGYTF.

This clone showed up just once. The chain carries TRBV27 and TRBJ1-1; possibly TRBD1 for D (5 bases). There are 13 residues in the CDR3. Germline loops: CDR1 MNHEY, CDR2 SMNVEV (reference sequence). Between the trimmed V and J ends, which lost 8 bases and 0 bases, there was a span of 10 bases. The DNA for the CDR3 is TGTGCCAGCCAGAAACAGGTGAACACTGAAGCTTTCTTT. It encodes CASQKQVNTEAFF.

The J gene is TRBJ2-5, the V gene TRBV15, with 9 bases identical to TRBD2. V was pared by 3 bases and J by 5 bases, with 10 bases of the junction left unmatched. CDR1 and CDR2 (germline): LNHNV, YYDKDF (reference sequence). The CDR3 runs 16 residues. CDR3 coding DNA: TGTGCCACCAGCAGGATCTTAGCGGGAGTTGTGGAGACCCAGTACTTC. Its protein is CATSRILAGVVETQYF.

This rearrangement joins TRBV5-6 to TRBJ1-2; TRBD1 matches 7 bases. With 0 bases clipped from V and 6 bases from J, the junction kept 5 bases outside the gene matches. The germline CDR1 and CDR2 sequences are SGHDT and YYEEEE. The CDR3 consists of 14 residues. The DNA for the CDR3 is TGTGCCAGCAGCTTGGCGGGACAGTTCAATGGCTACACCTTC. This codes for CASSLAGQFNGYTF.

The chain carries TRBV27 and TRBJ2-7, with 11 bases aligning to TRBD2. CDR1 and CDR2 (germline): MNHEY, SMNVEV (reference sequence). The CDR3 sequence is 15 residues long. Trimming removed 6 bases from V and 3 bases from J; junction bases left unmatched: 7. Written as DNA, the CDR3 is TGTGCCAGCAGGGGGGGACTAGCGGAGATCTACGAGCAGTACTTC. Protein: CASRGGLAEIYEQYF.

About this clone itself: The sample has other DNA sequences that encode this CDR3 too. This rearrangement joins TRBV30 to TRBJ1-1, with 9 bases that match TRBD1. Germline CDR1 reads GTSNPN; CDR2 reads SVGIG (reference sequence). This CDR3 contains 14 residues. Losses at the gene ends were 5 bases for V and 2 bases for J; bases not matched to a gene: 6. This chain's CDR3 is CAWFRDRVNTEAFF. CDR3 coding DNA: TGTGCCTGGTTCCGGGACAGGGTCAACACTGAAGCTTTCTTT.

The chain is built from TRBV6-5 and TRBJ2-7, with D tentatively TRBD1 (6 bases). There are 14 residues in the CDR3. Germline V gene sequence: CDR1 MNHEY, CDR2 SVGAGI. V lost 2 bases and J lost 7, with 15 bases in between. In DNA form, the CDR3 reads TGTGCCAGCAGTTACCCGGGTGGGGGCGGGGAGCAGTACTTC. It codes for CASSYPGGGGEQYF.

V is TRBV28 and J is TRBJ1-1; TRBD1 agrees at 7 bases. Germline CDR1 and CDR2: MDHEN and SYDVKM. The CDR3 is 18 amino acids. V lost 1 base and J lost 0; bases outside the gene matches: 11. CDR3 nucleotides: TGTGCCAGCAGTTTATCACAGGGGAGCGGGGGCTTGAACACTGAAGCTTTCTTT. Amino acid sequence: CASSLSQGSGGLNTEAFF.

This clone was picked up a small number of times. This sequence joins TRBV6-1 and TRBJ1-2; tentative D call: TRBD1 (6 bases). Per germline, CDR1 MNHNS and CDR2 SASEGT. V lost 3 bases, J lost 4 bases, and 15 bases lay in between. This CDR3 contains 15 residues. The DNA of the CDR3 is TGTGCCAGCAGTGACAGAGGCAGGGGAAGCTATGGCTACACCTTC. Protein product: CASSDRGRGSYGYTF.

This rearrangement joins TRBV25-1 to TRBJ1-2; D remains unclear. Trimming removed 3 bases from V and 5 bases from J, with 13 bases in between. The CDR3 contains 14 residues. CDR1 and CDR2 from the germline V gene are MGHDK and SYGVNS. CDR3 residues: CASSENRTWYGYTF. For the CDR3, the DNA is TGTGCCAGCAGTGAGAACCGTACTTGGTATGGCTACACCTTC.

V and J are TRBV4-3 and TRBJ2-5; 10 nucleotides agree with TRBD1. The CDR3 runs 16 residues. Germline-derived CDR1 and CDR2 are LGHNA and YSLEER. The J segment lost 5 bases and the V segment lost 1 base, leaving 7 bases of the junction unmatched. DNA of the CDR3: TGCGCCAGCAGCCAAGGGACAGGGGGTTCCTTGGAGACCCAGTACTTC. Translation: CASSQGTGGSLETQYF.

This chain connects TRBV6-5 to TRBJ2-6, with a possible D match to TRBD2 (5 bases). The V and J ends lost 1 base and 2 bases respectively, with 9 bases between them. The CDR3 length is 16 residues. Looked up from germline, CDR1 is MNHEY and CDR2 is SVGAGI. The chain's CDR3 is CASSYWTGAGANVLTF. In DNA form, the CDR3 reads TGTGCCAGCAGTTACTGGACTGGGGCTGGGGCCAACGTCCTGACTTTC.

The rearrangement links TRBV28 to TRBJ2-6; no clear D gene. Germline V lookup: CDR1 MDHEN, CDR2 SYDVKM. Between the trimmed V and J ends, which lost 7 bases and 1 base, there was a span of 5 bases. The CDR3 runs to 13 residues. CDR3 bases: TGTGCCAGCACAATTTCTGGGGCCAACGTCCTGACTTTC. As protein: CASTISGANVLTF.

The J gene is TRBJ1-2, the V gene TRBV2, with a possible D match to TRBD1 (6 bases). V lost 6 bases and J lost 4, with 27 bases in between. This CDR3 contains 18 residues. CDR1 and CDR2 (germline): SNHLY, FYNNEI. The CDR3 reads CASRKPGHAKSGSYGYTF. DNA of the CDR3: TGTGCCAGCAGAAAGCCGGGACACGCGAAATCGGGGTCCTATGGCTACACCTTC.

The rearrangement uses TRBV5-6 and TRBJ1-4, with a weak D call TRBD1 (6 bases). The CDR3 spans 14 residues. Germline CDR1 is SGHDT and CDR2 is YYEEEE. V was pared by 3 bases and J by 8 bases, with 14 bases between. This chain's CDR3 is CASSSRGAGEKLFF. Written as DNA, the CDR3 is TGTGCCAGCAGCTCCAGGGGCGCCGGGGAAAAACTGTTTTTT.

The V gene is TRBV4-3, the J gene TRBJ2-7; 7 nucleotides align to TRBD1. CDR1 is LGHNA, CDR2 YSLEER, per germline. The V segment lost 4 bases and the J segment 0 bases; nucleotides outside the gene matches: 6. This CDR3 has 15 residues. The CDR3 loop is CASSLTGVGSYEQYF. The CDR3 nucleotides read TGCGCCAGCAGCCTCACAGGGGTTGGCTCCTACGAGCAGTACTTC.